The 22 T cell receptor beta chains below were found in one sample sequenced in a study of T cells in Graves' hyperthyroidism and ophthalmopathy. Amplified regions were TCR beta CDR3 sequences from RNA transcripts. The HTBI primer set drove a first-round RT-PCR of the TCR CDR3. Via MiXCR, TCRdb re-called the multiplex PCR reads, giving one row per CDR3 protein. The table includes 500,000 to 600,000 distinct CDR3 sequences, around 15% detected once. Sequenced material: blood. The receptors here all came from a woman between 18 and 29 years old with Graves' hyperthyroidism.

This clonotype has more than one count but fewer than ten. V usage is TRBV29-1 and J usage is TRBJ1-5; TRBD1 matches 8 bases. V shed 4 bases, J shed 3 bases, and the junction held 2 bases outside the gene matches. CDR3 size: 13 residues. CDR1 SQVTM and CDR2 ANQGSEA come from the germline V gene. The CDR3 spells CSVGQGPNQPQHF. CDR3 coding DNA: TGCAGCGTTGGACAGGGGCCCAATCAGCCCCAGCATTTT.

The chain is built from TRBV25-1 and TRBJ2-7, with a possible D match to TRBD2 (5 bases). V was clipped by 8 bases and J by 5 bases, with 13 bases between them. Germline loops: CDR1 MGHDK, CDR2 SYGVNS. There are 12 residues in the CDR3. Here the CDR3 reads CASGRSNDEQYF. The CDR3 DNA sequence: TGTGCCAGCGGGAGATCGAACGACGAGCAGTACTTC.

This rearrangement joins TRBV4-1 to TRBJ2-1; 7 bases fit TRBD2. The CDR3 covers 15 residues. Germline V gene data show CDR1 as MGHRA and CDR2 as YSYEKL. The trim removed 0 bases at V and 8 bases at J, leaving 7 bases unmatched. The CDR3 spells CASSQDGGLVYEQFF. The CDR3, as DNA: TGCGCCAGCAGCCAAGACGGCGGACTAGTCTATGAGCAGTTCTTC.

This clonotype was seen only a few times. V gene TRBV14 combines with J gene TRBJ2-3; 7 nucleotides line up with TRBD2. The CDR3 is 13 residues long. V trimming: 1 base; J trimming: 6 bases; junction bases outside the gene matches: 1. Per the germline V gene, CDR1 is SGHDN and CDR2 is FVKESK. CDR3 amino acids: CASSQAAGDTQYF. The CDR3 region has the DNA TGTGCCAGCAGCCAAGCAGCGGGGGATACGCAGTATTTT.

J is TRBJ1-5 and V is TRBV19; D is perhaps TRBD1 (5 bases). Per germline, CDR1 LNHDA and CDR2 SQIVND (reference sequence). This CDR3 region has 13 residues. The V gene lost 10 bases and the J gene lost 5 bases, with 15 bases spanning the gap. The CDR3 loop is CATSGRGDQPQHF. CDR3 nucleotide sequence: TGTGCCACTTCAGGGCGGGGGGATCAGCCCCAGCATTTT.

The V gene is TRBV7-9, the J gene TRBJ2-5, with 10 bases that match TRBD2. The CDR3 is 14 amino acids. The germline V gene encodes CDR1 SEHNR and CDR2 FQNEAQ (reference sequence). V shed 5 bases and J 5 bases; nucleotides not matched to a gene: 5. The CDR3 coding sequence is TGTGCCAGCAGCCCCGGGACTAGCGATGAGACCCAGTACTTC. Translated, it gives CASSPGTSDETQYF. The variable domain in full, with the rest retrieved from reference TRBV7-9 and TRBJ2-5, is DTGVSQNPRHKITKRGQNVTFRCDPISEHNRLYWYRQTLGQGPEFLTYFQNEAQLEKSRLLSDRFSAERPKGSFSTLEIQRTEQGDSAMYLCASSPGTSDETQYFGPGTRLLVL.

This clonotype was counted ten times or more. V usage is TRBV11-2 and J usage is TRBJ2-1, with D maybe TRBD1 (6 bases). The V end was cut by 4 bases, the J end by 5 bases, with 15 bases between. The CDR3 runs to 15 residues. Germline V gene data show CDR1 as SGHAT and CDR2 as FQNNGV. The DNA for the CDR3 is TGTGCCAGCAGCTATGGACAGTCTAAACACAATGAGCAGTTCTTC. Its protein is CASSYGQSKHNEQFF.

This clonotype appeared many times. The rearrangement joins TRBV11-2 to TRBJ2-7; no definite D call. V was trimmed by 3 bases and J by 0 bases, leaving 9 bases between them. The CDR3 runs 14 residues. Germline V CDR1 and CDR2: SGHAT, FQNNGV. CDR3 sequence: CASSFLDNSYEQYF. CDR3 nucleotides: TGTGCCAGCAGCTTCCTCGACAACTCCTACGAGCAGTACTTC. Based on the CDR3 plus reference TRBV11-2 and TRBJ2-7, the full variable domain is EAGVAQSPRYKIIEKRQSVAFWCNPISGHATLYWYQQILGQGPKLLIQFQNNGVVDDSQLPKDRFSAERLKGVDSTLKIQPAKLEDSAVYLCASSFLDNSYEQYFGPGTRLTVT.

This clonotype was counted many times. This rearrangement joins TRBV9 to TRBJ1-2, with D perhaps TRBD1 (6 bases). The CDR3 extends over 13 amino acids. Germline lookup yields CDR1 SGDLS and CDR2 YYNGEE. Trimming took 0 bases from V and 5 from J, leaving 8 bases between them. The CDR3 DNA reads as TGTGCCAGCAGCGTAGAACAGGGTTATGGCTACACCTTC. Translation: CASSVEQGYGYTF.

As to this clonotype: This may come from a read error, since a much larger clone is one base off. In DNA, the CDR3 is TGTGCCAGCAGTGAAGCCCATGGGCAGGAAGAGACCCAGTTCTTC. Translated, it gives CASSEAHGQEETQFF. This chain joins TRBV6-1 and TRBJ2-5; D gene unclear. The DNA end favors TRBJ2-1, so the J call may be wrong. The CDR3 is made up of 15 amino acids. Germline V gives CDR1 MNHNS, CDR2 SASEGT.

At least ten counts were recorded for this clonotype. The genes are TRBV28 and TRBJ1-2; tentatively, D is TRBD1 (5 bases). Looked up from germline, CDR1 is MDHEN and CDR2 is SYDVKM. This CDR3 has 13 residues. V was cut by 2 bases and J by 5 bases, with 9 bases left in between. The CDR3 protein is CASSLPQGYGYTF. The CDR3 nucleotides read TGTGCCAGCAGTTTACCCCAGGGATATGGCTACACCTTC.

This clonotype occurred many times. The rearrangement uses TRBV12-3 or TRBV12-4 and TRBJ2-2, with D possibly being TRBD2 (6 bases). Trimming stripped 8 bases from V and 4 bases from J, with 11 bases between. The CDR3 contains 13 residues. Here the CDR3 reads CASWRDSTGELFF. CDR3 sequence (DNA): TGTGCCAGCTGGAGGGATAGCACCGGGGAGCTGTTTTTT.

This clonotype was observed at least ten times. J is TRBJ2-7 and V is TRBV20-1, with TRBD1 matching 7 bases. Per germline, CDR1 DFQATT and CDR2 SNEGSKA (reference sequence). The CDR3 spans 11 residues. CDR3 in DNA: TGCGCACCGGGACAGACCTACGAGCAGTACTTC. As protein: CAPGQTYEQYF.

V and J are TRBV6-1 and TRBJ2-2; TRBD1 agrees at 11 bases. The junction had 9 bases not matched to a gene; V was cut back by 6 bases and J by 3 bases. The CDR3 is made up of 17 amino acids. The germline gives CDR1 MNHNS, CDR2 SASEGT. Written as DNA, the CDR3 is TGTGCCAGCAGCCCCAGGGGGACAGGGGGGTACACCGGGGAGCTGTTTTTT. This translates into CASSPRGTGGYTGELFF.

This clonotype was seen more than once but under ten times. The CDR3 spells CASSPRAHQGYNEQFF. CDR3 nucleotide sequence: TGTGCCAGCAGCCCCCGGGCCCATCAGGGCTACAATGAGCAGTTCTTC. This sequence joins TRBV27 and TRBJ2-1; D is possibly TRBD1 (5 bases). This CDR3 spans 16 amino acids. The germline CDR1 and CDR2 sequences are MNHEY and SMNVEV (reference sequence). Trimming took 6 bases from V and 3 from J, leaving 18 bases between them.

This clonotype occurred many times. CDR3 in amino acids: CASSSDRDRSSYNEQFF. CDR3 bases: TGTGCCAGCAGCTCAGACAGGGACAGAAGCTCCTACAATGAGCAGTTCTTC. The V call is TRBV7-8, the J call TRBJ2-1; 7 bases are shared with TRBD1. The V gene end was trimmed by 4 bases and the J gene end by 0 bases; junction bases not matched to a gene: 9. The CDR3 length is 17 residues. Germline V gene lookup returns CDR1 SGHVS and CDR2 FQNEAQ.

There are a few counts of this clonotype. The chain joins TRBV24-1 to TRBJ2-5, with TRBD1 matching over 9 bases. CDR3 length equals 16 residues. V shed 1 base and J 5 bases; nucleotides not matched to a gene: 7. The germline V gene has CDR1 KGHDR and CDR2 SFDVKD. CDR3 coding DNA: TGTGCCACCAGTGATTTCCGGGACAGGGTTGGGGAGACCCAGTACTTC. The encoded protein is CATSDFRDRVGETQYF.

The chain recombines TRBV18 with TRBJ2-3; D is undetermined. Per the germline V gene, CDR1 is KGHSH and CDR2 is LQKENI. V was pared by 3 bases and J by 0 bases, with 16 bases between. The CDR3 extends over 17 amino acids. CDR3 region: CASSPKAGVTSTDTQYF. The CDR3 DNA sequence: TGTGCCAGCTCACCGAAGGCAGGAGTAACTAGCACAGATACGCAGTATTTT.

This clonotype was recorded many times. The chain employs TRBV6-5 and TRBJ1-5, with D hard to call. The CDR3 contains 14 residues. V dropped 0 bases and J dropped 4 bases, with 7 bases sitting between them. Germline CDR1 reads MNHEY; CDR2 reads SVGAGI. The CDR3 DNA follows: TGTGCCAGCAGTTACTCGTTAGGAAATCAGCCCCAGCATTTT. Its protein is CASSYSLGNQPQHF.

This sequence joins TRBV7-2 and TRBJ2-5, with TRBD2 matching 9 bases. This CDR3 comprises 15 residues. Germline V gene data show CDR1 as SGHTA and CDR2 as FQGNSA. Trimming cost V 3 bases and J 1 base; bases outside gene matches: 3. CDR3 DNA: TGTGCCAGCAGCTTTGGCGGGGGGGGCCAAGAGACCCAGTACTTC. It encodes CASSFGGGGQETQYF.

The rearrangement uses TRBV28 and TRBJ1-1, with D perhaps TRBD1 (5 bases). The V and J ends lost 3 bases and 1 base respectively, with 15 bases between them. CDR1 MDHEN and CDR2 SYDVKM come from the germline V gene. The CDR3 has 16 amino acids. Here the CDR3 DNA reads TGTGCCAGCAGTTTTTGGGCAGGGAACCAGAACACTGAAGCTTTCTTT. It codes for CASSFWAGNQNTEAFF.

The chain joins TRBV20-1 to TRBJ2-3; 11 bases line up with TRBD2. J gave up 1 base and V 6 bases, and 9 bases lay outside the gene matches. The CDR3 extends over 16 amino acids. Germline values: CDR1 DFQATT, CDR2 SNEGSKA (reference sequence). The DNA for the CDR3 is TGCAGTGCCGTCACTAGCGGGAGTTGGGGCACAGATACGCAGTATTTT. This gives the protein CSAVTSGSWGTDTQYF.